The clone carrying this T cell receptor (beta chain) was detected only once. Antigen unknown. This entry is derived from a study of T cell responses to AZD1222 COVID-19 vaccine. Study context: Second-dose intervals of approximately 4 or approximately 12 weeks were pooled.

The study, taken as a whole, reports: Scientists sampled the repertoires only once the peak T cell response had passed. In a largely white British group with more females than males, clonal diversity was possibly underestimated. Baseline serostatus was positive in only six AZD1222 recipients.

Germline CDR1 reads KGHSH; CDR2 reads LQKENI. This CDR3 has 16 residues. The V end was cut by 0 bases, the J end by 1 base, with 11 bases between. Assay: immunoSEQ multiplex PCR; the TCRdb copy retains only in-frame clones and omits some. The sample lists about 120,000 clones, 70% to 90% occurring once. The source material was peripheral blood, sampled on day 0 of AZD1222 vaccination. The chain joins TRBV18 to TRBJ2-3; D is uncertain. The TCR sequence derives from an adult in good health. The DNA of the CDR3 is TGTGCCAGCTCACCACCGCTGGGATTCGGCACAGATACGCAGTATTTT. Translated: CASSPPLGFGTDTQYF. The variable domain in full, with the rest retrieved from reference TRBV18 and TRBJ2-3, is NAGVMQNPRHLVRRRGQEARLRCSPMKGHSHVYWYRQLPEEGLKFMVYLQKENIIDESGMPKERFSAEFPKEGPSILRIQQVVRGDSAAYFCASSPPLGFGTDTQYFGPGTRLTVL.